The sequence of this TCR beta chain was determined in a study of post-analysis software for immune sequencing data. Study results and limitations: TRBV segments more frequent in patients than in controls numbered five and included TRBV5-6, TRBV5-1 and TRBV20-1.

This clonotype was picked up one time. What it recognizes is unknown. cDNA libraries of TCR beta carried unique molecular identifiers. A single record per CDR3 protein comes from TCRdb applying MiXCR to the PCR reads. Here the sample spans about 540,000 distinct CDR3 sequences, around a third being singletons. V lost 7 bases and J lost 1; bases outside the gene matches: 12. The CDR3 contains 16 residues. In germline, CDR1 is MDHEN, CDR2 SYDVKM. Sequenced sample: blood. The TCR comes from a girl under 18 with multiple sclerosis. V gene TRBV28 combines with J gene TRBJ2-5; 7 bases line up with TRBD2. CDR3 nucleotides: TGTGCCAGCAATACCAGGTCGCGCGGGGGCCAAGAGACCCAGTACTTC. Translation: CASNTRSRGGQETQYF.